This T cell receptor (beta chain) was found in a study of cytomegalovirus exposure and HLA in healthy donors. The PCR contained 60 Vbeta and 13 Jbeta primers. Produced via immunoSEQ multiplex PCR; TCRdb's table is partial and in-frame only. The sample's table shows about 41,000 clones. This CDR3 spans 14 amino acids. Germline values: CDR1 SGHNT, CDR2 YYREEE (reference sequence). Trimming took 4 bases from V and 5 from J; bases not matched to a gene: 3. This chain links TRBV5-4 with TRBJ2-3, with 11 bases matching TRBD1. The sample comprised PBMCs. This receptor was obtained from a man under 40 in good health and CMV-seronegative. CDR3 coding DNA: TGTGCCAGCAGCGGACAGGGGGCAGAAGATACGCAGTATTTT. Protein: CASSGQGAEDTQYF.